The 7 T cell receptor beta chains in this list originate from one sample, sequenced in a study of control samples from healthy donors and cancer patients. Using immunoSEQ multiplex PCR, the repertoire was profiled, and TCRdb retains in-frame clones only, with some absent. This table holds about 200,000 clones. Sequenced sample: blood. The receptors derive from a woman in her 30s in good health.

The chain recombines TRBV19 with TRBJ1-2, with TRBD1 identical over 10 bases. This CDR3 spans 13 amino acids. Per germline, CDR1 LNHDA and CDR2 SQIVND (reference sequence). With V trimmed by 6 bases and J by 12 bases, 10 bases remained unmatched. The CDR3 DNA reads TGTGCCAGTAGGACCAGGACAGGGGGTGTCGACACCTTC. Amino acid sequence: CASRTRTGGVDTF.

The rearrangement joins TRBV15 to TRBJ1-2; weak D call: TRBD1 (5 bases). The V and J ends lost 1 base and 7 bases respectively, with 16 bases between them. Germline CDR1 is LNHNV and CDR2 is YYDKDF (reference sequence). The CDR3 is made up of 15 amino acids. CDR3 DNA: TGTGCCACCAGCAGAGCCGGGACCGCGACTGGTGGCTACACCTTC. It encodes CATSRAGTATGGYTF.

The V and J genes are TRBV5-1 and TRBJ1-4; D might be TRBD1 (5 bases). In germline, CDR1 is SGHRS, CDR2 YFSETQ. Trimming shortened V by 5 bases and J by 6 bases, and 14 bases separated the two germline ends. The CDR3 sequence is 14 residues long. DNA of the CDR3: TGCGCCAGCAGGCAACAGGACCTCGATGAAAAACTGTTTTTT. Its protein is CASRQQDLDEKLFF.

This chain uses TRBV19 with TRBJ1-2; D is possibly TRBD1 (6 bases). The CDR3 covers 13 residues. Trimming stripped 3 bases from V and 6 bases from J, with 11 bases between. Germline V lookup: CDR1 LNHDA, CDR2 SQIVND (reference sequence). The DNA for the CDR3 is TGTGCCAGTAGTATGTTGTCAGGGGATGGCTACACCTTC. The encoded protein is CASSMLSGDGYTF.

V and J are TRBV27 and TRBJ1-1; weak D call: TRBD1 (6 bases). The CDR3 covers 13 residues. Germline V CDR1 and CDR2: MNHEY, SMNVEV (reference sequence). The V end was cut by 0 bases, the J end by 11 bases, with 13 bases between. This CDR3 is CASSLSWAGEAFF. DNA for the CDR3: TGTGCCAGCAGTTTATCCTGGGCAGGGGAGGCTTTCTTT.

The chain is built from TRBV5-1 and TRBJ2-1; a weak D match, TRBD2 (7 bases). The V gene lost 6 bases and the J gene lost 0 bases, with 16 bases spanning the gap. CDR3 size: 16 residues. The germline CDR1 and CDR2 sequences are SGHRS and YFSETQ. This CDR3 is CASKGGGLSSYNEQFF. DNA for the CDR3: TGCGCCAGCAAGGGAGGGGGGTTGAGCTCCTACAATGAGCAGTTCTTC.

The chain carries TRBV12-3 or TRBV12-4 and TRBJ1-6, with D maybe TRBD1 (5 bases). This CDR3 spans 13 amino acids. V was shortened by 8 bases and J by 6 bases, with 11 bases between the two germline ends. The DNA for the CDR3 is TGTGCCAGCGCATTGGGGCTTAATTCACCCCTCCACTTT. This encodes CASALGLNSPLHF.